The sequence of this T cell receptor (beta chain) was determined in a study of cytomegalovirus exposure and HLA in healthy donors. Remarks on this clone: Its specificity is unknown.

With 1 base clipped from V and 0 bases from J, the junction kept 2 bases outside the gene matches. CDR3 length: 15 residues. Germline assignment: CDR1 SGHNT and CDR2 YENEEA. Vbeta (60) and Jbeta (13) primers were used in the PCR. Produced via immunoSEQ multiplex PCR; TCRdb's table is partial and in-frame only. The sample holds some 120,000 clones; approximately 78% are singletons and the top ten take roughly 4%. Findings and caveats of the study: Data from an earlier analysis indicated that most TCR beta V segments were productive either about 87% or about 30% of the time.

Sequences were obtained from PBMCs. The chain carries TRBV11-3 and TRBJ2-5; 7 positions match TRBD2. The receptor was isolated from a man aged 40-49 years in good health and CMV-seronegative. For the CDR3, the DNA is TGTGCCAGCAGCTTAGGTGGGGGGGACCAAGAGACCCAGTACTTC. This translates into CASSLGGGDQETQYF.